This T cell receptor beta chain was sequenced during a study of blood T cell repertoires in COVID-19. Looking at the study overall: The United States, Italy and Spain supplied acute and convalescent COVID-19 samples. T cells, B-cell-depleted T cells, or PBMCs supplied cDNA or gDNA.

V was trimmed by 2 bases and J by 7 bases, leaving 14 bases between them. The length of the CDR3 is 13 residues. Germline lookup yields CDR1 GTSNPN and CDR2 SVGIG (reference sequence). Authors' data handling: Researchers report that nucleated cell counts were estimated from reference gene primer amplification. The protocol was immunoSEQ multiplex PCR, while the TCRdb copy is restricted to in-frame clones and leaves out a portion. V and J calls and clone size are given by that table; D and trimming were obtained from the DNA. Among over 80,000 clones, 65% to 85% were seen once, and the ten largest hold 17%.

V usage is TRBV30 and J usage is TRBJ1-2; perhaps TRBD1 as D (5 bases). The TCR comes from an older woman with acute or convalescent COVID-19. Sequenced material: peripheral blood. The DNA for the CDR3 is TGTGCCTGGAGTCGAGTGGCCGGGGGTGGCTACACCTTC. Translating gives CAWSRVAGGGYTF.